These 4 T cell receptor beta chains were sequenced from one sample in a study of blood T cell repertoires in COVID-19 (dated by TCRdb to 2018 to 2021). Library creation used the immunoSEQ multiplex PCR assay. In its TCRdb copy, this immuneACCESS table keeps in-frame sequences only and misses some clones. Where compared with another copy, unresolved V genes explain less than half of these, and the others have no known cause. Recorded for this sample are some 190,000 clones; around 85% of them occurred a single time. The top ten clones comprise approximately 1% of the sample. Specimen: peripheral blood. The receptor set was obtained from a man aged 25 to 40 with acute or convalescent COVID-19.

The chain carries TRBV7-9 and TRBJ2-4, with a weak D call TRBD1 (5 bases). CDR1 and CDR2 (germline): SEHNR, FQNEAQ (reference sequence). V dropped 3 bases and J dropped 5 bases, with 5 bases sitting between them. The CDR3 consists of 12 residues. Here the CDR3 reads CASSLTENIQYF. CDR3 nucleotide sequence: TGTGCCAGCAGCTTGACAGAAAACATTCAGTACTTC.

The J gene is TRBJ2-3, the V gene TRBV9; TRBD2 agrees at 10 bases. There are 14 residues in the CDR3. The germline CDR1 and CDR2 sequences are SGDLS and YYNGEE. J was trimmed by 5 bases and V by 4 bases; bases with no gene match: 4. The CDR3, as DNA: TGTGCCAGCAGCCTTAGCGGGAGGTTAGATACGCAGTATTTT. Residues: CASSLSGRLDTQYF.

V usage is TRBV28 and J usage is TRBJ1-5; TRBD1 agrees at 8 bases. The CDR3 consists of 16 residues. V lost 6 bases to trimming and J lost 4 bases; unmatched junction nucleotides: 11. CDR1 is MDHEN and CDR2 is SYDVKM in the germline V gene. In DNA, the CDR3 is TGTGCCAGCAGAGGCGCGCGCAGGGGGCTAAATCAGCCCCAGCATTTT. Translated: CASRGARRGLNQPQHF.

The rearrangement uses TRBV3-1 (or the pseudogene TRBV3-2) and TRBJ1-2; D is uncertain. CDR1 and CDR2 from the germline V gene are LGHDT and YNNKEL (reference sequence). CDR3 length: 12 residues. V dropped 4 bases and J dropped 7 bases, with 10 bases sitting between them. In DNA, the CDR3 is TGTGCCAGCAGCCCTAATTATCGTGGCTACACCTTC. Its protein product is CASSPNYRGYTF.